This T cell receptor beta chain appears in the sequencing data of a study of blood T cell repertoires in COVID-19. Overall study: Researchers got acute and convalescent COVID-19 samples from the United States, Italy and Spain. The cDNA or gDNA used as material had been derived from T cells, B-cell-depleted T cells, or PBMCs.

Germline V lookup: CDR1 MNHEY, CDR2 SVGAGI. CDR3 length: 12 amino acids. Trimming stripped 5 bases from V and 8 bases from J, with 10 bases between. Original data processing: Amplifying reference gene primers gave estimates of nucleated cell counts. Sequencing was performed with immunoSEQ multiplex PCR; in TCRdb, only in-frame clones are kept and a portion is missing. From that table come the V and J calls and clone size; the DNA was used to work out D and trimming. The sample yields 200,000 to 250,000 clones, 80% seen once. The source material was peripheral blood. The receptor was derived from a woman aged 70-85 years with acute or convalescent COVID-19. This chain connects TRBV6-5 to TRBJ2-1, with D hard to call. The CDR3 coding sequence is TGTGCCAGCAGTCCCTTAAATTATGAGCAGTTCTTC. It specifies CASSPLNYEQFF.